One sample yielded the 24 T cell receptor beta chains listed below, sequenced in a study of immune heterogeneity within non-small cell lung tumors. Samples each supplied around 600 ng of bulk tumor genomic DNA as template. Surgeons took several biopsies per primary tumor, spaced far apart, during surgery. Patients went through curative surgery, and their non-small cell lung cancer was untreated and newly diagnosed. The TCR beta CDR3 region underwent multiplex PCR amplification with 32 V and 13 J primers. TCRdb re-called the multiplex PCR reads with MiXCR, one entry per CDR3 protein. The table lists more than 2,500 distinct CDR3 sequences, roughly 14% of them singletons, with 22% in the top ten. Source material: lung tumor tissue. All receptors derive from a female donor with non-small cell lung cancer.

To note about this clonotype: This may be a read error: a much more frequent sequence differs by one nucleotide. The chain carries TRBV7-3 and TRBJ2-3; unclear D gene. The CDR3 runs 15 residues. V was shortened by 1 base and J by 2 bases, with 10 bases between the two germline ends. CDR1 SGHTA and CDR2 FQGTGA come from the germline V gene. The CDR3 spells CASSLNVGPTDTQYF. The CDR3 DNA reads TGTGCCAGCAGCTTAAACGTAGGACCCACAGATACGCAGTATTTT.

This clonotype was picked up many times. This chain joins TRBV18 and TRBJ1-2, with D perhaps matching TRBD1 (5 bases). Trimming took 6 bases from V and 6 from J, leaving 20 bases between them. The CDR3 length is 15 residues. Germline values: CDR1 KGHSH, CDR2 LQKENI. Written as DNA, the CDR3 is TGTGCCAGCTCCCCCGCACAGTTGGGGGGGAATGGCTACACCTTC. The encoded protein is CASSPAQLGGNGYTF. Complete variable domain (other parts from reference TRBV18 and TRBJ1-2): NAGVMQNPRHLVRRRGQEARLRCSPMKGHSHVYWYRQLPEEGLKFMVYLQKENIIDESGMPKERFSAEFPKEGPSILRIQQVVRGDSAAYFCASSPAQLGGNGYTFGSGTRLTVV.

Concerning this clonotype itself: A read error is likely, as this CDR3 ends without the conserved phenylalanine or tryptophan. The limits of the CDR3 on the DNA are not certain, so only TCRdb's listed CDR3 is given. CDR3: CASSESRGRVHEQYFGP. The chain couples TRBV2 to TRBJ2-3; TRBD1 is the table's D call and was not checked against the DNA. The CDR3 numbers 17 amino acids, ends counted. In germline, CDR1 is SNHLY, CDR2 FYNNEI.

This clonotype was seen a handful of times. This chain's CDR3 is CASSLTDGGGNSPLHF. CDR3 bases: TGTGCCAGCAGCTTAACAGATGGGGGAGGTAATTCACCCCTCCACTTT. V is TRBV7-9 and J is TRBJ1-6; TRBD1 is a possible D gene (5 bases). This CDR3 is built from 16 residues. The V end lost 2 bases, the J end lost 6 bases, and 14 bases lay between the germline ends. The germline gives CDR1 SEHNR, CDR2 FQNEAQ (reference sequence).

This clonotype is classed as medium-sized. The chain couples TRBV11-2 to TRBJ1-6, with D perhaps matching TRBD1 (5 bases). Germline V gene sequence: CDR1 SGHAT, CDR2 FQNNGV. CDR3 size: 16 residues. Trimming took 3 bases from V and 5 from J, leaving 14 bases between them. CDR3 nucleotide sequence: TGTGCCAGCAGCTTGGAGGGGCACAGAAATAATTCACCCCTCCACTTT. Translation gives CASSLEGHRNNSPLHF.

By frequency in the sample, this clonotype is medium-sized. The chain recombines TRBV6-1 with TRBJ2-7, with D possibly being TRBD2 (6 bases). This CDR3 spans 13 amino acids. CDR1 and CDR2 from the germline V gene are MNHNS and SASEGT. V was clipped by 5 bases and J by 6 bases, with 14 bases between them. The CDR3 reads CASSSGLSGEQYF. The CDR3 DNA reads as TGTGCCAGCAGTTCGGGACTCTCCGGCGAGCAGTACTTC.

This clonotype is labeled as medium-sized. The chain carries TRBV20-1 and TRBJ1-4, with 9 positions matching TRBD1. Germline CDR1 DFQATT, CDR2 SNEGSKA (reference sequence). The V gene end was trimmed by 0 bases and the J gene end by 6 bases; junction bases not matched to a gene: 11. The CDR3 loop spans 17 amino acids. The CDR3 is CSARDRGVQGADEKLFF. The CDR3 nucleotides are TGCAGTGCTAGAGATCGGGGAGTACAGGGGGCTGATGAAAAACTGTTTTTT.

This clonotype ranks as medium-sized. The chain uses TRBV7-9 and TRBJ1-5; maybe TRBD1 (6 bases). Germline V gene data show CDR1 as SEHNR and CDR2 as FQNEAQ (reference sequence). V was shortened by 4 bases and J by 3 bases, with 16 bases between the two germline ends. This CDR3 spans 16 amino acids. The CDR3, as DNA: TGTGCCAGCAGCTCGGGGGGCCCCCAACTCAATCAGCCCCAGCATTTT. Protein product: CASSSGGPQLNQPQHF.

By share, this clonotype ranks as medium-sized. V gene TRBV2 combines with J gene TRBJ2-1; TRBD2 might be the D (7 bases). The length of the CDR3 is 15 residues. The germline V gene encodes CDR1 SNHLY and CDR2 FYNNEI. Trimming took 4 bases from V and 9 from J, leaving 19 bases between them. DNA of the CDR3: TGTGCCAGCAGTGGCCTCCAAGGGGGGGTCGGTGAGCAGTTCTTC. This codes for CASSGLQGGVGEQFF.

In its sample, this clonotype is medium-sized. This chain uses TRBV10-3 with TRBJ2-1, with a weak D call TRBD1 (6 bases). The CDR3 has 14 residues. Looked up from germline, CDR1 is ENHRY and CDR2 is SYGVKD. Trimming pared 8 bases from V and 0 bases from J, leaving 11 bases between. Written as DNA, the CDR3 is TGTGCCATCGGGGGCCGCGACTCCTACAATGAGCAGTTCTTC. Its translation: CAIGGRDSYNEQFF.

About this clonotype: This likely comes from a read error, as the CDR3 has no conserved phenylalanine or tryptophan at its end. No DNA is shown, since the ends of the CDR3 on it are uncertain; the CDR3 is the one TCRdb lists. This chain connects TRBV27 to TRBJ2-3; no check of the table's D call, TRBD2, against the DNA was made. Germline lookup yields CDR1 MNHEY and CDR2 SMNVEV (reference sequence). The CDR3 numbers 15 amino acids, ends counted. The CDR3 spells CASSTTMNYEQYFGP.

This clonotype is termed medium-sized. The chain recombines TRBV19 with TRBJ2-1, with 16 nucleotides matching TRBD2. Germline lookup yields CDR1 LNHDA and CDR2 SQIVND (reference sequence). With V trimmed by 1 base and J by 10 bases, 7 bases remained unmatched. CDR3 length: 17 residues. The CDR3 region is CASSIGGTSGRAHEQFF. Here the CDR3 DNA reads TGTGCCAGTAGTATAGGAGGGACTAGCGGGAGGGCCCACGAGCAGTTCTTC.

Relative to its sample, this clonotype is medium-sized. V usage is TRBV10-3 and J usage is TRBJ2-7; D gene unclear. Trimming shortened V by 4 bases and J by 3 bases, and 13 bases separated the two germline ends. The CDR3 length is 14 residues. The germline gives CDR1 ENHRY, CDR2 SYGVKD. The CDR3 spells CAISGALHGYEQYF. The CDR3 bases are TGTGCCATCAGTGGCGCCTTACACGGCTACGAGCAGTACTTC.

In this sample, this clonotype turned up many times. The chain is built from TRBV29-1 and TRBJ2-3; either TRBD1 or TRBD2 may supply D (6 bases each). Trimming left V 8 bases short and J 4 bases short, with 19 bases between. The V gene's germline CDR1 is SQVTM and CDR2 ANQGSEA. CDR3 length equals 14 residues. The CDR3 nucleotides read TGCAGCCTAACGGGGGCGGCTGGAGCAGATACGCAGTATTTT. It encodes CSLTGAAGADTQYF.

To note about this clonotype: A much larger clone differs from this one at a single base, so this may be a read error. The rearrangement links TRBV29-1 to TRBJ1-1; D possibly corresponds to TRBD1 (5 bases). The V end lost 7 bases, the J end lost 7 bases, and 10 bases lay between the germline ends. The V gene's germline CDR1 is SQVTM and CDR2 ANQGSEA. The CDR3 extends over 10 amino acids. Here the CDR3 DNA reads TGCAGCGCGAAGACAGTTGAAGCTTTCTTT. It encodes CSAKTVEAFF.

This clonotype came up many times. Written as DNA, the CDR3 is TGCAGTGCTAGGTCTGGGGGGAGTGGCGAGACCCAGTACTTC. It translates to CSARSGGSGETQYF. The gene calls are TRBV20-1 and TRBJ2-5, with D possibly TRBD2 on 6 matching bases. Trimming removed 3 bases from V and 5 bases from J, with 16 bases in between. The length of the CDR3 is 14 residues. Germline values: CDR1 DFQATT, CDR2 SNEGSKA (reference sequence).

This clonotype rates as medium-sized. The chain joins TRBV20-1 to TRBJ2-1; TRBD1 aligns across 9 bases. The germline V gene encodes CDR1 DFQATT and CDR2 SNEGSKA (reference sequence). This CDR3 has 15 residues. After removal of 3 bases from V and 9 bases from J, the junction contained 12 bases not matched to a gene. CDR3 sequence: CSASTPGQGYSEQFF. CDR3 bases: TGCAGTGCTAGTACCCCGGGACAGGGCTATAGTGAGCAGTTCTTC.

By proportion, this clonotype is medium-sized (0.01 to 0.1%). In DNA, the CDR3 is TGTGCCAGCAGTTTAACTAGCGGGAATCGGAATGAGCAGTTCTTC. Translating it yields CASSLTSGNRNEQFF. The V and J genes are TRBV28 and TRBJ2-1, with 10 nucleotides matching TRBD2. This CDR3 has 15 amino acids. Germline V gene sequence: CDR1 MDHEN, CDR2 SYDVKM. V trimming: 2 bases; J trimming: 7 bases; junction bases outside the gene matches: 5.

By sample share, this clonotype is medium-sized. This rearrangement joins TRBV20-1 to TRBJ2-5; D unclear. This CDR3 has 14 residues. Trimming took 0 bases from V and 1 from J, leaving 9 bases between them. CDR1 is DFQATT, CDR2 SNEGSKA, per germline (reference sequence). The CDR3, as DNA: TGCAGTGCTAGAGATGGCGGCCTCCAAGAGACCCAGTACTTC. It yields the protein CSARDGGLQETQYF.

This clonotype is medium-sized (0.01 to 0.1%) within its sample. The rearrangement joins TRBV3-1 to TRBJ1-1; the D is unclear. This CDR3 has 12 residues. V shed 0 bases and J shed 7 bases, with 6 bases lying between them. Germline assignment: CDR1 LGHDT and CDR2 YNNKEL (reference sequence). The CDR3 protein is CASSQDRYEAFF. The DNA for the CDR3 is TGTGCCAGCAGCCAAGACAGGTATGAAGCTTTCTTT.

By share, this clonotype ranks as medium-sized. The rearrangement joins TRBV6-4 to TRBJ2-3; D is unresolved. CDR3 size: 15 residues. Trimming removed 0 bases at V and 0 bases at J, with 7 bases between. Germline CDR1 MRHNA, CDR2 SNTAGT. CDR3 sequence reads: CASSDSVGSTDTQYF. The CDR3, as DNA: TGTGCCAGCAGTGACTCAGTAGGGAGCACAGATACGCAGTATTTT.

This clonotype is categorized as medium-sized. The rearrangement links TRBV5-1 to TRBJ1-2; TRBD1 might be the D (6 bases). CDR1 is SGHRS and CDR2 is YFSETQ in the germline V gene. Trimming took 7 bases from V and 4 from J, leaving 20 bases between them. This CDR3 region has 15 residues. This CDR3 is CASSPEGGASYGYTF. In DNA, the CDR3 is TGCGCCAGCTCCCCGGAAGGGGGAGCTAGCTATGGCTACACCTTC.

This clonotype is medium-sized by share. This sequence joins TRBV5-1 and TRBJ2-1; unclear D gene. The V end was cut by 7 bases, the J end by 7 bases, with 12 bases between. Looked up from germline, CDR1 is SGHRS and CDR2 is YFSETQ. The CDR3 length is 12 residues. The CDR3 reads CASSTTLNEQFF. For the CDR3, the DNA is TGCGCCAGCTCCACCACCTTAAATGAGCAGTTCTTC.

Concerning this clonotype: This clone may be a read error of a much larger clone one base away. V is TRBV25-1 and J is TRBJ1-1; D call uncertain. CDR3 length: 10 amino acids. Deletions cut 10 bases from V and 5 bases from J, with 8 bases between. Germline CDR1 MGHDK, CDR2 SYGVNS. Here the CDR3 reads CAIGTTEAFF. As DNA, the CDR3 is TGTGCCATCGGTACGACTGAAGCTTTCTTT. Full variable domain (outside the CDR3, taken from reference TRBV25-1 and TRBJ1-1): EADIYQTPRYLVIGTGKKITLECSQTMGHDKMYWYQQDPGMELHLIHYSYGVNSTEKGDLSSESTVSRIRTEHFPLTLESARPSHTSQYLCAIGTTEAFFGQGTRLTVV.